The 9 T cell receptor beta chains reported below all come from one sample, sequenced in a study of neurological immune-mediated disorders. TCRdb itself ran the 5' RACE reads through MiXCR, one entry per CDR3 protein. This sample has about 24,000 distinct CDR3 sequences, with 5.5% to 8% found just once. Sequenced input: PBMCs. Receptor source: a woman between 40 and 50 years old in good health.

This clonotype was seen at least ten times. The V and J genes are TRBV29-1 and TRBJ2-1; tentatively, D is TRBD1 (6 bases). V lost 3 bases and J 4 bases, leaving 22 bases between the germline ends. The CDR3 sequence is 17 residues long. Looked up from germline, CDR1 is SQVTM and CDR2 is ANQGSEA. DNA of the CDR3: TGCAGCGTTGAGTCTCCCCAGGGGCCAAGCCTTTACAATGAGCAGTTCTTC. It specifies CSVESPQGPSLYNEQFF.

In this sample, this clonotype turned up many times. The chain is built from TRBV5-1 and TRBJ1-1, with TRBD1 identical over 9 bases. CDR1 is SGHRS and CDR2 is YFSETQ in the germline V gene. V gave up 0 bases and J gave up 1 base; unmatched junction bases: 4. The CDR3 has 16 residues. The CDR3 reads CASSLATGGPNTEAFF. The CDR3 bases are TGCGCCAGCAGCTTGGCGACAGGGGGGCCGAACACTGAAGCTTTCTTT.

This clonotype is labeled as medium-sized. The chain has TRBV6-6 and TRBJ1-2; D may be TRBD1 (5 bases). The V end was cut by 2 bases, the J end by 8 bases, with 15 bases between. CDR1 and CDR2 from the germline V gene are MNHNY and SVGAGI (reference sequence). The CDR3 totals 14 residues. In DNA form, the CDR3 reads TGTGCCAGCAGTTACGGTGAGGGGAATGGAGGCTACACCTTC. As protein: CASSYGEGNGGYTF.

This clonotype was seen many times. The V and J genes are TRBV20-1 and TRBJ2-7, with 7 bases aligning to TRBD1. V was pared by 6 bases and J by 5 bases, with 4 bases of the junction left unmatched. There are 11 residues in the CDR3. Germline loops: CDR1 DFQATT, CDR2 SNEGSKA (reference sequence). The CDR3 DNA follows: TGCAGTGCCAGGGACAGCCACGAGCAGTACTTC. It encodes CSARDSHEQYF.

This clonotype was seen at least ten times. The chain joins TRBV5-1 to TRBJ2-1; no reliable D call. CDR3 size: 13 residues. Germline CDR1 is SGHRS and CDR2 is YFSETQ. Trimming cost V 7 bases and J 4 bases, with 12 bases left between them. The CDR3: CASRPPGYNEQFF. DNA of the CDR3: TGCGCCAGCCGACCCCCGGGTTACAATGAGCAGTTCTTC.

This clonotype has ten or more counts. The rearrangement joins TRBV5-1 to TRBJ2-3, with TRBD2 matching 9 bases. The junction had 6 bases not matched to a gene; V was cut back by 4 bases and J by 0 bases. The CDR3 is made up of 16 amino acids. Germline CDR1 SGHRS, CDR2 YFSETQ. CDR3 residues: CASSPLAGGSTDTQYF. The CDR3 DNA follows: TGCGCCAGCAGCCCTCTGGCGGGAGGGAGCACAGATACGCAGTATTTT.

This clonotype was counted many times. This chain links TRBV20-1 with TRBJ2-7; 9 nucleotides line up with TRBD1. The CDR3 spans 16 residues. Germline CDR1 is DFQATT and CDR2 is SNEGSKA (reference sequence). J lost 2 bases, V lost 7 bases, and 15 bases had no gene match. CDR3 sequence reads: CSGRRGTGKGTYEQYF. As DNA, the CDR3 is TGCAGTGGTAGGAGGGGGACAGGGAAGGGGACCTACGAGCAGTACTTC.

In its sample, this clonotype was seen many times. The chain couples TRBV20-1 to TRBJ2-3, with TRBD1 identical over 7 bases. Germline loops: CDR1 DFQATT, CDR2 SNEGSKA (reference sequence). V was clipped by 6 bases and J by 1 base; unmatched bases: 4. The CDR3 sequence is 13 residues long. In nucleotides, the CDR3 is TGCAGTGCCATAGACAGGGGCACAGATACGCAGTATTTT. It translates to CSAIDRGTDTQYF.

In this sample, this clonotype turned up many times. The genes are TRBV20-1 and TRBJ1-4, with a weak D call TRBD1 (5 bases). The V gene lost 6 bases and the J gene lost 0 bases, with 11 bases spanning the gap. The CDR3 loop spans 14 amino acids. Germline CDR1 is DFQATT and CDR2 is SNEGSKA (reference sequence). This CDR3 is CSAIGGATNEKLFF. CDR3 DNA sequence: TGCAGTGCCATCGGGGGTGCAACTAATGAAAAACTGTTTTTT.